This entry describes one T cell receptor (beta chain). The antigen is undetermined. This entry belongs to a study of T cell responses to AZD1222 COVID-19 vaccine. Study results and limitations: Baseline testing showed seropositivity in only six or seven AZD1222 recipients. Donors were chiefly white British, with a greater number of females, and clonal diversity was perhaps underestimated. When two AZD1222 doses had been given, Spike-specific TCR breadth and depth rose. Vaccine-related CD4 TCRs covered spike, predominating at 160-218 and 743-854.

The data were produced by immunoSEQ multiplex PCR, yet TCRdb's version contains in-frame clones alone and is incomplete. Of roughly 120,000 clones in the sample, over 75% were seen once. Here the sequenced sample was peripheral blood, taken on day 0 of MenACWY control vaccination. This receptor was obtained from an adult in good health.

The CDR3 protein is CAIRGDHEQYF. The CDR3 DNA follows: TGTGCCATCAGGGGGGACCACGAGCAGTACTTC. The rearrangement uses TRBV10-3 and TRBJ2-7; D may match TRBD1 or TRBD2 (5 bases each). The germline gives CDR1 ENHRY, CDR2 SYGVKD. The CDR3 contains 11 residues. Trimming took 6 bases from V and 5 from J, leaving 8 bases between them.